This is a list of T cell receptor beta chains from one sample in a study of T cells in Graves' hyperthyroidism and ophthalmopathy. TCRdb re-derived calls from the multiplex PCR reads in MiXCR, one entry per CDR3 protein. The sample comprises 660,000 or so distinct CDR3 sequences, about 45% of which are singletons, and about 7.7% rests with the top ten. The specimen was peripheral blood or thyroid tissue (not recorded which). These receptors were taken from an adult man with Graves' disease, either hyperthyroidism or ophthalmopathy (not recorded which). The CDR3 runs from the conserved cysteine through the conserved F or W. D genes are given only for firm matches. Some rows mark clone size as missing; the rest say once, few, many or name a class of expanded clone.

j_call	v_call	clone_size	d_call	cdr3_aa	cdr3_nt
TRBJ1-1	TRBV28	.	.	CASSSELTGEAFF	TGTGCCAGCAGTTCCGAGCTAACAGGTGAAGCTTTCTTT
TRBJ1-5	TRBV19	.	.	CATGHRVRNQPQHF	TGTGCCACCGGTCACAGGGTCCGCAATCAGCCCCAGCATTTT
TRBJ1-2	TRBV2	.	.	CASSKGGHNYGYTF	TGTGCCAGCAGTAAAGGGGGACATAACTATGGCTACACCTTC
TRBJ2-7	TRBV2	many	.	CASRATRGAYEQYF	TGTGCCAGCAGAGCGACAAGGGGGGCCTACGAGCAGTACTTC
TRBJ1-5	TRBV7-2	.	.	CASSGGTGRDQPQHF	TGTGCCAGCAGTGGCGGGACCGGGCGGGATCAGCCCCAGCATTTT
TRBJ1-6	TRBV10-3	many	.	CAISETGSSPLHF	TGTGCCATCAGCGAAACAGGGAGCTCACCCCTCCACTTT
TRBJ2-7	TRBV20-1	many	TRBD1	CSARDRTGWYEQYF	TGCAGTGCTAGAGATAGGACAGGGTGGTACGAGCAGTACTTC
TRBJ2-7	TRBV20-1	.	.	CSARPVDSSYEQYF	TGCAGTGCTAGACCGGTGGACAGCTCCTACGAGCAGTACTTC
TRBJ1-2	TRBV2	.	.	CASSGRPDPNYGYTF	TGTGCCAGCAGCGGTCGACCCGACCCTAACTATGGCTACACCTTC
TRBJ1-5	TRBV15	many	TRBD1	CATSRDRGTAQPQHF	TGTGCCACCAGCAGAGACAGGGGGACGGCTCAGCCCCAGCATTTT
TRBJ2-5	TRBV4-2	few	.	CASSGTYQETQYF	TGTGCCAGCAGTGGCACGTACCAAGAGACCCAGTACTTC
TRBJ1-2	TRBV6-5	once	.	CASGYSGRREGGYTF	TGTGCCAGCGGTTACTCGGGAAGACGGGAAGGAGGCTACACCTTC
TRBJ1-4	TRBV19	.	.	CASSRRAPTNEKLFF	TGTGCCAGTAGCAGGAGAGCTCCAACTAATGAAAAACTGTTTTTT
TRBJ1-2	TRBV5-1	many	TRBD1	CASRPPDRALDGYTF	TGCGCCAGCAGACCCCCAGACAGGGCGTTGGATGGCTACACCTTC
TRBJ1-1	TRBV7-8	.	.	CASSSDSGGMNTEAFF	TGTGCCAGCAGCAGTGACAGCGGCGGCATGAACACTGAAGCTTTCTTT
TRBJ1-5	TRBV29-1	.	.	CSLGGNRNQPQHF	TGCAGCTTAGGTGGGAACAGGAATCAGCCCCAGCATTTT
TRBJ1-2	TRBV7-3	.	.	CASGIVGDTF	TGTGCCAGCGGGATAGTCGGCGACACCTTC
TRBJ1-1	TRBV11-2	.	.	CASSLAAGLYTEAFF	TGTGCCAGCAGCTTAGCTGCAGGGTTGTACACTGAAGCTTTCTTT
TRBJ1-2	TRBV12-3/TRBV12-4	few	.	CASSSPTGLTYGYTF	TGTGCCAGCAGTTCTCCTACAGGCCTCACCTATGGCTACACCTTC
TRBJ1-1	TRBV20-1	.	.	CSARDPGNTEAFF	TGCAGTGCTAGAGATCCGGGGAACACTGAAGCTTTCTTT
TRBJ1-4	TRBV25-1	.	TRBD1	CASSPTGQGTEKLFF	TGTGCCAGCAGTCCCACGGGACAGGGGACGGAAAAACTGTTTTTT
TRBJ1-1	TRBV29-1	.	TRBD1	CSVTGDTNTEAFF	TGCAGCGTAACAGGGGATACGAACACTGAAGCTTTCTTT
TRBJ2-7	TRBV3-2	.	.	CASSHSYSYEQYF	TGTGCCAGCAGCCACTCTTACTCCTACGAGCAGTACTTC
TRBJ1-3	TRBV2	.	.	CASSKTDSSGNTIYF	TGTGCCAGCAGCAAAACTGACAGCTCTGGAAACACCATATATTTT
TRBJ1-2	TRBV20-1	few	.	CSASGGTANYGYTF	TGCAGTGCTAGTGGCGGCACCGCTAACTATGGCTACACCTTC
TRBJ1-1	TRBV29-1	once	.	CSVEGSTEAFF	TGCAGCGTTGAAGGATCTACTGAAGCTTTCTTT
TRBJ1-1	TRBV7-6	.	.	CASSHDPSSTEAFF	TGTGCCAGCAGCCACGATCCAAGTAGCACTGAAGCTTTCTTT
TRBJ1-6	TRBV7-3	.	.	CASSFGVANYNSPLHF	TGTGCTAGCAGCTTCGGGGTGGCGAACTATAATTCACCCCTCCACTTT
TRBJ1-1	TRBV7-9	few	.	CASSSGREAFF	TGTGCCAGCAGCTCCGGTAGGGAAGCTTTCTTT
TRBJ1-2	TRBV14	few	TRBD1	CASSILTGGDYYGYTF	TGCGCCAGCAGCATCTTAACAGGGGGCGACTACTATGGCTACACCTTC
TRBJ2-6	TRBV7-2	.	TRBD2	CASSSGLAAYVLTF	TGTGCCAGCAGCTCCGGACTAGCGGCCTACGTCCTGACTTTC
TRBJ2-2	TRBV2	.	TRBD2	CASSRAGGQYTGELFF	TGTGCCAGCAGTCGAGCGGGAGGGCAGTACACCGGGGAGCTGTTTTTT
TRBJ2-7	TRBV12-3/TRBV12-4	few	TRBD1	CASSPTGGRSGQYF	TGTGCCAGCAGCCCGACAGGGGGGAGATCGGGGCAGTACTTC
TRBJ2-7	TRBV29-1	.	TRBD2	CSVSGSGYEQYF	TGCAGCGTGAGCGGGAGTGGCTACGAGCAGTACTTC
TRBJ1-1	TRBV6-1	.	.	CASSPRSANTEAIF	TGTGCCAGCAGCCCGAGATCCGCGAACACTGAAGCTATCTTT
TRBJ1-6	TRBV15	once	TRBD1	CATSSLGGTGHHSPLHF	TGTGCCACCAGCAGCTTGGGCGGGACAGGGCACCACTCACCCCTCCACTTT
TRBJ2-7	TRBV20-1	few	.	CSARDRAQKWDEQYF	TGCAGTGCTAGAGATCGGGCTCAGAAATGGGACGAGCAGTACTTC
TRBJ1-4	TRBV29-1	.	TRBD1	CSVTQGDTEKLFF	TGCAGCGTTACCCAGGGGGACACTGAAAAACTGTTTTTT
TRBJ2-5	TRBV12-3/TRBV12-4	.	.	CASSLGHKETQYF	TGTGCCAGCAGTTTAGGTCACAAAGAGACCCAGTACTTC
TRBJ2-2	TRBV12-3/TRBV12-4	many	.	CASSLLGLDGELFF	TGTGCCAGCAGTTTGCTGGGCCTCGACGGGGAGCTGTTTTTT
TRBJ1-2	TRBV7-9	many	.	CASEKAKGGGYGYTF	TGTGCCAGCGAGAAGGCCAAGGGGGGAGGCTATGGCTACACCTTC
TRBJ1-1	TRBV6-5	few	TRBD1	CASSYGETGAEAFF	TGTGCCAGCAGTTACGGGGAAACAGGGGCTGAAGCTTTCTTT
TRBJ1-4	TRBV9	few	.	CASSVARDVDGTNEKLFF	TGTGCCAGCAGCGTAGCTCGTGACGTTGATGGAACTAATGAAAAACTGTTTTTT
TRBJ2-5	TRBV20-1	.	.	CSASRIRGQETQYF	TGCAGTGCTAGCAGGATCCGGGGGCAAGAGACCCAGTACTTC
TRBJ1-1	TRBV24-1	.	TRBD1	CAASDSLTGGEAFF	TGTGCCGCCAGTGATTCACTGACAGGGGGTGAAGCTTTCTTT
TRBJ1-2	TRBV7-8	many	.	CASSFLSVYGYTF	TGTGCCAGCAGCTTCTTGTCAGTCTATGGCTACACCTTC
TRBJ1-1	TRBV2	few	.	CASSFGHMGTEAFF	TGTGCCAGCAGTTTCGGGCACATGGGCACTGAAGCTTTCTTT
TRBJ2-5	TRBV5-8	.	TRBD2	CASSPTTSGRRETQYF	TGTGCCAGCAGCCCAACGACTAGCGGGAGGAGGGAGACCCAGTACTTC
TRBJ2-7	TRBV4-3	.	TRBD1	CASSPVGQGPYEQYF	TGCGCCAGCAGCCCTGTGGGACAGGGGCCCTACGAGCAGTACTTC
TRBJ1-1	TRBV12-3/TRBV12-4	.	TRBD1	CASTPGTGGMNTEAFF	TGTGCCAGCACCCCCGGGACAGGGGGAATGAACACTGAAGCTTTCTTT
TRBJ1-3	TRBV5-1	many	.	CASSLSGEGNTIYF	TGCGCCAGCAGCTTGTCAGGGGAAGGAAACACCATATATTTT
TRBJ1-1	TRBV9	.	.	CASAPLTRSTEAFF	TGTGCCAGCGCCCCTTTAACACGGAGCACTGAAGCTTTCTTT
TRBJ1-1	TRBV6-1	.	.	CAISEARDAAFF	TGTGCCATCAGTGAAGCGAGAGATGCAGCTTTCTTT
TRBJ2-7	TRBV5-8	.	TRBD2	CASSSSGLAGVYEQYF	TGTGCCAGCAGCTCAAGCGGACTAGCGGGAGTCTACGAGCAGTACTTC
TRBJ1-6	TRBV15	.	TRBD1	CARRTGDSPLHF	TGTGCTAGAAGGACAGGGGATTCACCCCTCCACTTT
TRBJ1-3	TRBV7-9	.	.	CASSPWTVSSGNTIYF	TGTGCCAGCAGCCCATGGACAGTAAGCTCTGGAAACACCATATATTTT
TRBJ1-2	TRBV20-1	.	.	CSARVGWGGCTF	TGCAGTGCTAGAGTTGGGTGGGGTGGCTGCACCTTC